This T cell receptor (beta chain) was sequenced in a study of shared clonotypes between healthy human individuals. This clone appeared a single time. Naive CD8 isolation took CD45RO-negative cells positively selected for CCR7 and excluded terminally differentiated effector memory CD45RA+ cells. The DNA input per sorted-subset replicate PCR was about 190 ng, corresponding to 32,000 or so T cell genomes. In the authors' methods: Junction-only immunoSEQ sequences carried no quality scores, so filtering differed. Profiled with immunoSEQ multiplex PCR; TCRdb holds only in-frame clones, not every one. Clonal size and the V and J genes are those of that table, whereas D and trimming came from the DNA. Found here are approximately 2,200,000 clones, 93% of them singletons; the top ten hold 1.5% to 2%. Germline trimming cut 1 base from V and 2 bases from J; bases unmatched to any gene: 4. CDR1 and CDR2 (germline): SEHNR, FQNEAQ (reference sequence). This CDR3 is built from 16 residues.

Sequencing input: naive CD8+ T cells from PBMCs. The chain is built from TRBV7-9 and TRBJ1-4; 7 nucleotides align to TRBD1. The origin of this receptor is a man between 18 and 35 years old in good health. Some clones in this sample may be carry-over from other donors' samples. CDR3 bases: TGTGCCAGCAGCTTAGGACAGGGTTTCACTAATGAAAAACTGTTTTTT. The encoded protein is CASSLGQGFTNEKLFF.